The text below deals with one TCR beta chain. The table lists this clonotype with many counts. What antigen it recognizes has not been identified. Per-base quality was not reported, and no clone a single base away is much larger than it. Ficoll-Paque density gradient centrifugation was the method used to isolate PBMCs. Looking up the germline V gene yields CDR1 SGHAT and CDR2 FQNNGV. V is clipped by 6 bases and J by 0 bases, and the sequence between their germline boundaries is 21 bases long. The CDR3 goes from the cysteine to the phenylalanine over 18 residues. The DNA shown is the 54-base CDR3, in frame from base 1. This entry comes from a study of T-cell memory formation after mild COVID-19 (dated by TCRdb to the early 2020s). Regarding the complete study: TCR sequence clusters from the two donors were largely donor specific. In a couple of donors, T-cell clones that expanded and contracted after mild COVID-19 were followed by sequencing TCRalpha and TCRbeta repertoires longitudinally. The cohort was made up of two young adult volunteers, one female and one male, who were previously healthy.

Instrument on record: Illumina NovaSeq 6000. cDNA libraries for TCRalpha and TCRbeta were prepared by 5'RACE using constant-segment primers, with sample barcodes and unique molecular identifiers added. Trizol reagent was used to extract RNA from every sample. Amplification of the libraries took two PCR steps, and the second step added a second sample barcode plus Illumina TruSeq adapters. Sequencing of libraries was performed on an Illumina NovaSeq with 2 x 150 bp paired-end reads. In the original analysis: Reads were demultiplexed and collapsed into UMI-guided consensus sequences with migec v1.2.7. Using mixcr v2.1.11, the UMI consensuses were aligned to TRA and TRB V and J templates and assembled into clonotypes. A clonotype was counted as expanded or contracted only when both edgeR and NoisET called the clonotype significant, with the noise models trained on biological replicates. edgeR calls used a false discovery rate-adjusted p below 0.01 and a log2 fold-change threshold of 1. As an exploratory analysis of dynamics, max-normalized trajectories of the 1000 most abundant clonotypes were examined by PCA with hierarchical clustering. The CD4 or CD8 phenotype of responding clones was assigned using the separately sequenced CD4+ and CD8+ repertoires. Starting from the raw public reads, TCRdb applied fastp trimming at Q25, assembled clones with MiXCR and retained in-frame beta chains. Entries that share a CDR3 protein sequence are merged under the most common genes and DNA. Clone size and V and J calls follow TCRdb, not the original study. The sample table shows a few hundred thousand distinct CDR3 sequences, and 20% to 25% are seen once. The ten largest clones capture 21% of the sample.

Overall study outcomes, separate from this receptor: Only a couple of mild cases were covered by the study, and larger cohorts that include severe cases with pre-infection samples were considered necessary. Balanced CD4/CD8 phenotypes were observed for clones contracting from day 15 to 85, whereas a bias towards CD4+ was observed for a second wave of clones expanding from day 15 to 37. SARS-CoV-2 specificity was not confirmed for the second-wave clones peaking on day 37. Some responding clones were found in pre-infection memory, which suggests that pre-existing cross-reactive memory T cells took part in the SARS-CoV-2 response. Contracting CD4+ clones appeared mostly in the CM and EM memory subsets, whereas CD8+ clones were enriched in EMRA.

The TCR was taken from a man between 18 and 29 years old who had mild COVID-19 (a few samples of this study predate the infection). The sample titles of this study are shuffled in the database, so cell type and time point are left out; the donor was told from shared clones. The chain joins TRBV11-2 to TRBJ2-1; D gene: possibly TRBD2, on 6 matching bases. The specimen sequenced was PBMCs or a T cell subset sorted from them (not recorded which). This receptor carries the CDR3 CASRPPAGLGRSYNEQFF. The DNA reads TGTGCCAGCAGACCTCCTGCGGGGCTGGGGCGCTCCTACAATGAGCAGTTCTTC.